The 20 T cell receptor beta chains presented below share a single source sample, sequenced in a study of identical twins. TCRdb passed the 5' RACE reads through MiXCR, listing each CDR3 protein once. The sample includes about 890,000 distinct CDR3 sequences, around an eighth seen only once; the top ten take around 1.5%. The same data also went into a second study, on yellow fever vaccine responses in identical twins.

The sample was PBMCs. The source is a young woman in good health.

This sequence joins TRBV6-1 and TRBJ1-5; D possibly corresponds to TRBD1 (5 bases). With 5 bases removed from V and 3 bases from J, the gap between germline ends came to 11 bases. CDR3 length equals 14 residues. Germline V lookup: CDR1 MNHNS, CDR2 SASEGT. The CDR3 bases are TGTGCCAGCAGTAGGACACCCACCAATCAGCCCCAGCATTTT. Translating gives CASSRTPTNQPQHF.

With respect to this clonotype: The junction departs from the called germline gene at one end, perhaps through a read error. CDR3 coding DNA: TGTGCCAGCAGTTTTCTACAGGCTGATGCTTTCTTT. This encodes CASSFLQADAFF. The V gene is TRBV12-3 or TRBV12-4, the J gene TRBJ1-1; a possible D gene is TRBD1 (5 bases). This CDR3 comprises 12 residues.

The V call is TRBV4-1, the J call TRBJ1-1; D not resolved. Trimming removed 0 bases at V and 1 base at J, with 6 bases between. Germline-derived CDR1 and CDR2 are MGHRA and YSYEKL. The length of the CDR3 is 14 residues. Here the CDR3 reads CASSQDRQNTEAFF. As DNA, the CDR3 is TGCGCCAGCAGCCAAGATCGCCAGAACACTGAAGCTTTCTTT.

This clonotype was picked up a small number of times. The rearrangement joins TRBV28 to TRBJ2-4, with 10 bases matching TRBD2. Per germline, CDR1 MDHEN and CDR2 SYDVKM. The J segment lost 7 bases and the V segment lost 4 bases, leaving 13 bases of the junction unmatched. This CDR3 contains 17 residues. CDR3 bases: TGTGCCAGCAGTTCCTCCGCTAGCGGGGGCCGAGGGAACATTCAGTACTTC. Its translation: CASSSSASGGRGNIQYF.

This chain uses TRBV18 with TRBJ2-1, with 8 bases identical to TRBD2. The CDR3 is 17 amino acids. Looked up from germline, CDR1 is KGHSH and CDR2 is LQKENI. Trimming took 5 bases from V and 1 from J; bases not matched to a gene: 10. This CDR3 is CASSSIGGAQSYNEQFF. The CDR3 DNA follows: TGTGCCAGCTCATCGATCGGGGGGGCACAATCCTACAATGAGCAGTTCTTC.

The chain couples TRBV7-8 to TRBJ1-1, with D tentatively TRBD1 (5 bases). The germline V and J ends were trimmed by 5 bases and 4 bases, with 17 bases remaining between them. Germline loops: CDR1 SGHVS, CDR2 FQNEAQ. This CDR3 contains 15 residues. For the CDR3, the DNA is TGTGCCAGCAGCCCGCGGAGGGGCGAGGGCACTGAAGCTTTCTTT. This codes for CASSPRRGEGTEAFF.

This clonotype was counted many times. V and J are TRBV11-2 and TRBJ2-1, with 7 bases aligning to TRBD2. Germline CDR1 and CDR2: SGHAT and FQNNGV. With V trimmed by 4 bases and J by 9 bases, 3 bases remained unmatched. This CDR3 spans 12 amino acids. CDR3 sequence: CASSSLAVEQFF. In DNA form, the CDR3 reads TGTGCCAGCAGCTCCCTAGCGGTTGAGCAGTTCTTC.

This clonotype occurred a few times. The CDR3 DNA is TGTGCCAGCAGCCGAGACATGAGGGGGGATGAAAAACTGTTTTTT. This translates into CASSRDMRGDEKLFF. The V call is TRBV7-8, the J call TRBJ1-4; a possible D gene is TRBD1 (6 bases). Germline lookup yields CDR1 SGHVS and CDR2 FQNEAQ. The CDR3 is 15 residues long. V lost 5 bases, J lost 6 bases, and 16 bases lay in between.

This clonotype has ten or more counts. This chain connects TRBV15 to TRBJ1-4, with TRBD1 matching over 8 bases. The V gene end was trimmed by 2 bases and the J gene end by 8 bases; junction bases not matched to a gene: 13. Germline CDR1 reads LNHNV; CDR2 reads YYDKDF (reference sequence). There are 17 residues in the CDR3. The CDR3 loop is CATSRSGTGAVQEKLFF. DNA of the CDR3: TGTGCCACCAGCAGATCAGGGACAGGAGCGGTTCAAGAAAAACTGTTTTTT.

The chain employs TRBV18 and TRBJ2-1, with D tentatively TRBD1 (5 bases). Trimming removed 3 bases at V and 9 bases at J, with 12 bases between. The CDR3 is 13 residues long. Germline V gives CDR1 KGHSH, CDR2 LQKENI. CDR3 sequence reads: CASSPAGLGEQFF. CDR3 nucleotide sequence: TGTGCCAGCTCACCGGCAGGGTTGGGTGAGCAGTTCTTC. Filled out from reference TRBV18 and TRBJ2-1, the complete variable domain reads NAGVMQNPRHLVRRRGQEARLRCSPMKGHSHVYWYRQLPEEGLKFMVYLQKENIIDESGMPKERFSAEFPKEGPSILRIQQVVRGDSAAYFCASSPAGLGEQFFGPGTRLTVL.

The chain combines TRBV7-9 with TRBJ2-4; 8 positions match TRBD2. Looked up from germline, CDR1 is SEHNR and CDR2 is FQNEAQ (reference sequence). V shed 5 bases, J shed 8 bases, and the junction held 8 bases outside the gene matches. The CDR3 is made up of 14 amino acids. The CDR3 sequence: CASSAGLGLDIQYF. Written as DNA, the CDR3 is TGTGCCAGCAGCGCGGGACTAGGACTGGACATTCAGTACTTC.

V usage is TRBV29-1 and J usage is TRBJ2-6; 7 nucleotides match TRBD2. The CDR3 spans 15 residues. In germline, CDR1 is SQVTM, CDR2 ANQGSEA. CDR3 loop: CRDGGGLSGANVLTF. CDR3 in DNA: TGCCGGGATGGGGGGGGTCTCTCTGGGGCCAACGTCCTGACTTTC.

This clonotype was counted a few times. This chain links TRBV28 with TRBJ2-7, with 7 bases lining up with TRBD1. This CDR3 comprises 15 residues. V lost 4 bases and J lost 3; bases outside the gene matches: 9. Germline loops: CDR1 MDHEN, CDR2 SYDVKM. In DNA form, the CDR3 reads TGTGCCAGCAGTTACCGGAGCAGGGGGTACTACGAGCAGTACGTC. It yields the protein CASSYRSRGYYEQYV.

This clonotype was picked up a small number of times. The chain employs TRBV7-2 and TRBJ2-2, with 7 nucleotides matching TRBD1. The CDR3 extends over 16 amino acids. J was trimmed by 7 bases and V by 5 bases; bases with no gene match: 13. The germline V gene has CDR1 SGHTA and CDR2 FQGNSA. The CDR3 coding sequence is TGTGCCAGCAGCCCTGGACAGGTCCGGATTTACGGGGAGCTGTTTTTT. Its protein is CASSPGQVRIYGELFF.

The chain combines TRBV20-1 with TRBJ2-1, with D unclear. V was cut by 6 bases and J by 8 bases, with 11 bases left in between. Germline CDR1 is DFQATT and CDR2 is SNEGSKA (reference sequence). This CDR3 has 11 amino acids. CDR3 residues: CSAPVNHEQFF. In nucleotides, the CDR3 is TGCAGTGCCCCGGTGAATCATGAGCAGTTCTTC.

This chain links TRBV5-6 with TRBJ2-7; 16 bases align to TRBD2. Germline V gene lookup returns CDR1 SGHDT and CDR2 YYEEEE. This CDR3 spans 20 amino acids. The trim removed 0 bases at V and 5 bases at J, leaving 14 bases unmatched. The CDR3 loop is CASSLGTYRGLAGGPHEQYF. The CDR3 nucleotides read TGTGCCAGCAGCTTGGGGACCTACAGGGGACTAGCGGGAGGGCCTCACGAGCAGTACTTC.

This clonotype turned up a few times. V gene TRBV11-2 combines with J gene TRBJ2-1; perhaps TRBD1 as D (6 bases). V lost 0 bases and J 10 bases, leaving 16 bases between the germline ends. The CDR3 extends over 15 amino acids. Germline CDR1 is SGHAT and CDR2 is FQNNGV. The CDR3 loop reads CASSLDQGQSTEQFF. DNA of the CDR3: TGTGCCAGCAGCTTAGATCAGGGACAATCCACGGAGCAGTTCTTC.

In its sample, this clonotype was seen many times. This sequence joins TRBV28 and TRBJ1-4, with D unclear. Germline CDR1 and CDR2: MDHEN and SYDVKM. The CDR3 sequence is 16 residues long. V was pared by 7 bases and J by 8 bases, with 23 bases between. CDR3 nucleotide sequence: TGTGCCAGCACCTCCCTCACCGGAGGAAATGAGGAAAAACTGTTTTTT. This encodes CASTSLTGGNEEKLFF.

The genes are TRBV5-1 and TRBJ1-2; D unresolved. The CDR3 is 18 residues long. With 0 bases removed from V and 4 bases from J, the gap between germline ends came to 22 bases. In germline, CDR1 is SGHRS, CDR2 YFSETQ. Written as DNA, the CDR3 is TGCGCCAGCAGCTTGGCTCCCGAAGGTCTCCCCCCATTCTATGGCTACACCTTC. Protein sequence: CASSLAPEGLPPFYGYTF. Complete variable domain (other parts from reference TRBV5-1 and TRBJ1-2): KAGVTQTPRYLIKTRGQQVTLSCSPISGHRSVSWYQQTPGQGLQFLFEYFSETQRNKGNFPGRFSGRQFSNSRSEMNVSTLELGDSALYLCASSLAPEGLPPFYGYTFGSGTRLTVV.

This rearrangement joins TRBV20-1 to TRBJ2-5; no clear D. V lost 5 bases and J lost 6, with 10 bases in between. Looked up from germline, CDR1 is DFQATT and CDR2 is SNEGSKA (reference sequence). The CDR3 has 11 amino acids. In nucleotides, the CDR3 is TGCAGTGCTCTCCAGAAAAAGACCCAGTACTTC. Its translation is CSALQKKTQYF.